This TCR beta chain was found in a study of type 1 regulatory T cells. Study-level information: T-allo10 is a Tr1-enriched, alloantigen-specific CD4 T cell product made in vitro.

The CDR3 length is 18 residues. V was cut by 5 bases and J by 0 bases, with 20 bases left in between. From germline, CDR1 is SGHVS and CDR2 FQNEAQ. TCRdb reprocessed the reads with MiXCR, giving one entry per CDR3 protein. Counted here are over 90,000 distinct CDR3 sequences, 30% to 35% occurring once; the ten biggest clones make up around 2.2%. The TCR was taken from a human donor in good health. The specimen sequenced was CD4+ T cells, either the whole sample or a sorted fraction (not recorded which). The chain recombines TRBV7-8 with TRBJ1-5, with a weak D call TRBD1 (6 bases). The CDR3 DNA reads TGTGCCAGCAGCCCCACCCGGAGGGGGAGAAATAGCAATCAGCCCCAGCATTTT. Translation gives CASSPTRRGRNSNQPQHF.